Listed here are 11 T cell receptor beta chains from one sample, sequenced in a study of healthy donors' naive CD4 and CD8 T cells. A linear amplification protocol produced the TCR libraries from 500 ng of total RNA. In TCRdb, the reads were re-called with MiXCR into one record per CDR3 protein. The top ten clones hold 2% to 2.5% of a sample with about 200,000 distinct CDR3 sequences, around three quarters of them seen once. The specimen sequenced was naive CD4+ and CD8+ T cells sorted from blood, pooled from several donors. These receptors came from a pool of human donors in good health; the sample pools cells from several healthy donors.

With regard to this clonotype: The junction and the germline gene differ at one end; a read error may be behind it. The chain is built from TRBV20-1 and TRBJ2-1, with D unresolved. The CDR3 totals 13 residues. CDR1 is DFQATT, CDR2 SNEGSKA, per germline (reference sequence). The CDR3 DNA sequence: TGCAGTGCTAGCCTAACGGCTTCCAATGAGCGGTTCTTC. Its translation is CSASLTASNERFF.

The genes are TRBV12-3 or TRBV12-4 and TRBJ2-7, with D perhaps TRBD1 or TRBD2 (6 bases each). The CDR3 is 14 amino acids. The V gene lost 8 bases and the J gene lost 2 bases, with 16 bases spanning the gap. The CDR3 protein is CASGRERGAYEQYF. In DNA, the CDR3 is TGTGCCAGCGGGCGCGAAAGGGGGGCCTACGAGCAGTACTTC.

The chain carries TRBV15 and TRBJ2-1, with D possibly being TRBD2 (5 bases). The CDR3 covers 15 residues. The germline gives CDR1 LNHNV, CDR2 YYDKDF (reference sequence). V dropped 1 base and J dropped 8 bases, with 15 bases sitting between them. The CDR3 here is CATSRAPTGSDEQFF. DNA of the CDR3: TGTGCCACCAGCAGAGCTCCGACTGGGAGCGATGAGCAGTTCTTC.

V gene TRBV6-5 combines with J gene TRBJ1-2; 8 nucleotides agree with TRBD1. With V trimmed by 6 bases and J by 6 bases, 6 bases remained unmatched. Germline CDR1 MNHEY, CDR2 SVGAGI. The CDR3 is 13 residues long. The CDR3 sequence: CASRIPGGNGYTF. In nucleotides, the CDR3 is TGTGCCAGCAGGATACCAGGGGGCAATGGCTACACCTTC.

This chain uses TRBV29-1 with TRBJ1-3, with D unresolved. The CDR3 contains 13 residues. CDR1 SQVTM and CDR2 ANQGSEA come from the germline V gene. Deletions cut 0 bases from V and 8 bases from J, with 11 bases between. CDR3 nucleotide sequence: TGCAGCGTTGAAGATCTGATGGCGGACACCATATATTTT. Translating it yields CSVEDLMADTIYF.

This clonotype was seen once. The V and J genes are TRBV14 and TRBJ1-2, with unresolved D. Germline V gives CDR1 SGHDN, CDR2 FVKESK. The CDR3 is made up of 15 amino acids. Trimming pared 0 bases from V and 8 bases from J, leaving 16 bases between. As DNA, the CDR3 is TGTGCCAGCAGCCAAGATGGCGGACGGCTATCGGGCTACACCTTC. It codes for CASSQDGGRLSGYTF. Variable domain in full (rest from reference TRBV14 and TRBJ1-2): EAGVTQFPSHSVIEKGQTVTLRCDPISGHDNLYWYRRVMGKEIKFLLHFVKESKQDESGMPNNRFLAERTGGTYSTLKVQPAELEDSGVYFCASSQDGGRLSGYTFGSGTRLTVV.

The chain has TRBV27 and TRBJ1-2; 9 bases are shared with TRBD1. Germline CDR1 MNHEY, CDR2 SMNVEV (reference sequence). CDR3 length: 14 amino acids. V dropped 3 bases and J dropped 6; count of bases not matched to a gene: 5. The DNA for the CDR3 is TGTGCCAGCAGTTTGGGACAGGGAGCGGATGGCTACACCTTC. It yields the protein CASSLGQGADGYTF.

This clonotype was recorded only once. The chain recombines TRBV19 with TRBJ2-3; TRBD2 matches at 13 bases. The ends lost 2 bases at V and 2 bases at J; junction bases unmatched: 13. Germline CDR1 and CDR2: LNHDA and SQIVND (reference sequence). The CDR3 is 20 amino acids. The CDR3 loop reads CASSILEALLAGGPTDTQYF. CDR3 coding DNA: TGTGCCAGTAGTATACTTGAGGCTTTACTAGCGGGAGGGCCCACAGATACGCAGTATTTT.

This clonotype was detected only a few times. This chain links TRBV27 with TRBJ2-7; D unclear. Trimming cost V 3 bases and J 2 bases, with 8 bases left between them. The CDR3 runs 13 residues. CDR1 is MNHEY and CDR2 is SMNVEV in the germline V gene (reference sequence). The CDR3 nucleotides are TGTGCCAGCAGTTTCGGAATTCCCTACGAGCAGTACTTC. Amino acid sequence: CASSFGIPYEQYF.

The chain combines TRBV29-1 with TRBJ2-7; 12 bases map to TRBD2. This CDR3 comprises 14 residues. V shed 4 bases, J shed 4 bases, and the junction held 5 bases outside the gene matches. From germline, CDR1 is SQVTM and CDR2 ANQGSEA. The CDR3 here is CSVGLAGARYEQYF. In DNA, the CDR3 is TGCAGCGTTGGACTAGCGGGAGCCAGATACGAGCAGTACTTC.

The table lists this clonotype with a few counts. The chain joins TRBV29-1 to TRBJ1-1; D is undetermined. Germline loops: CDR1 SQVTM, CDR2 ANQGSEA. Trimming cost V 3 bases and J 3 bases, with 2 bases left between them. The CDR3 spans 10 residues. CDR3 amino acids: CSVDDTEAFF. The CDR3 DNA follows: TGCAGCGTTGATGACACTGAAGCTTTCTTT. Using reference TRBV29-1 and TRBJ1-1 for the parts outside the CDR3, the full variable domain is SAVISQKPSRDICQRGTSLTIQCQVDSQVTMMFWYRQQPGQSLTLIATANQGSEATYESGFVIDKFPISRPNLTFSTLTVSNMSPEDSSIYLCSVDDTEAFFGQGTRLTVV.